These 15 T cell receptor beta chains came from one sample sequenced in a study of identical twins. TCRdb ran MiXCR on the 5' RACE reads and lists one entry per CDR3 protein. The sample has hundreds of thousands of distinct CDR3 sequences; 12% are singletons. In addition, the sample was reused for a study of yellow fever vaccine responses in identical twins.

Sequenced sample: CD8+ T cells sorted from blood. The receptors here all came from a woman in her late teens or twenties in good health.

This clonotype was seen more than once but under ten times. This chain joins TRBV6-5 and TRBJ2-1, with a possible D match to TRBD1 (6 bases). Germline V CDR1 and CDR2: MNHEY, SVGAGI. Trimming cost V 2 bases and J 8 bases, with 22 bases left between them. This CDR3 contains 17 residues. DNA for the CDR3: TGTGCCAGCAGTTACGTTTTGACTGGGGGCGTAGTCGATGAGCAGTTCTTC. Amino acid sequence: CASSYVLTGGVVDEQFF.

The rearrangement joins TRBV29-1 to TRBJ2-7; the D gene is possibly TRBD1 (5 bases). Between the trimmed V and J ends, which lost 7 bases and 0 bases, there was a span of 19 bases. CDR1 and CDR2 from the germline V gene are SQVTM and ANQGSEA. The CDR3 loop spans 15 amino acids. The CDR3 reads CSAIGARQVSYEQYF. CDR3 DNA: TGCAGCGCAATAGGGGCGCGGCAGGTCTCCTACGAGCAGTACTTC.

The rearrangement joins TRBV7-9 to TRBJ1-1; D may be TRBD1 (5 bases). The V gene lost 4 bases and the J gene lost 6 bases, with 15 bases spanning the gap. Germline assignment: CDR1 SEHNR and CDR2 FQNEAQ (reference sequence). This CDR3 is 14 amino acids long. The CDR3: CASSSALQGPEAFF. CDR3 sequence (DNA): TGTGCCAGCAGCTCGGCCCTTCAGGGACCTGAAGCTTTCTTT.

This clonotype has a handful of counts. J is TRBJ2-5 and V is TRBV28; 12 nucleotides agree with TRBD2. The V gene's germline CDR1 is MDHEN and CDR2 SYDVKM. Trimming cost V 7 bases and J 4 bases; bases outside gene matches: 10. The CDR3 is 16 residues long. The CDR3, as DNA: TGTGCCAGCACCCCCTGGACTAGCGGGATGGTAGAGACCCAGTACTTC. Translated, it gives CASTPWTSGMVETQYF.

This clonotype was picked up many times. The chain employs TRBV4-1 and TRBJ1-3, with D unresolved. Germline V gives CDR1 MGHRA, CDR2 YSYEKL. Trimming cost V 1 base and J 6 bases, with 4 bases left between them. CDR3 length: 12 residues. CDR3 DNA: TGCGCCAGCAGCCAAGTGGAAAACACCATATATTTT. Its translation is CASSQVENTIYF.

To note about this clonotype: Germline is not matched at one junction end, which may reflect a read error. The V call is TRBV3-1, the J call TRBJ1-1; 7 nucleotides align to TRBD1. The CDR3 consists of 15 residues. CDR1 LGHDT and CDR2 YNNKEL come from the germline V gene (reference sequence). CDR3 residues: CASSPPAGGNTEVFF. CDR3 bases: TGTGCCAGCAGCCCCCCCGCAGGGGGGAACACTGAAGTTTTCTTT.

This clonotype was observed a few times. This chain joins TRBV7-9 and TRBJ2-3, with D perhaps matching TRBD2 (6 bases). Germline V lookup: CDR1 SEHNR, CDR2 FQNEAQ (reference sequence). The length of the CDR3 is 16 residues. Trimming shortened V by 5 bases and J by 3 bases, and 18 bases separated the two germline ends. CDR3 residues: CASSNRVLAGTDTQYF. The CDR3 coding sequence is TGTGCCAGCAGCAATCGGGTTCTGGCGGGAACAGATACGCAGTATTTT.

The sample holds a few counts of this clonotype. The V call is TRBV28, the J call TRBJ1-2, with D uncertain. The CDR3 extends over 16 amino acids. V was cut by 3 bases and J by 3 bases, with 17 bases left in between. Per germline, CDR1 MDHEN and CDR2 SYDVKM. CDR3 bases: TGTGCCAGCAGTTTTTACAGCCCAATTCGCCACTATGGCTACACCTTC. Translating it yields CASSFYSPIRHYGYTF.

The gene calls are TRBV12-3 or TRBV12-4 and TRBJ1-5, with a tentative D call TRBD1 (6 bases). Between the trimmed V and J ends, which lost 1 base and 1 base, there was a span of 11 bases. This CDR3 is built from 16 residues. The CDR3 sequence: CASSLEGGKSNQPQHF. The CDR3 DNA is TGTGCCAGCAGTTTAGAAGGGGGAAAGAGCAATCAGCCCCAGCATTTT.

In its sample, this clonotype was seen a few times. The chain recombines TRBV12-3 or TRBV12-4 with TRBJ1-1; D gene ambiguous. V shed 3 bases and J shed 1 base, with 6 bases lying between them. The CDR3 is 13 amino acids. Here the CDR3 DNA reads TGTGCCAGCAGTTTGGCAGCGAACACTGAAGCTTTCTTT. As protein: CASSLAANTEAFF.

This clonotype turned up a few times. This sequence joins TRBV11-2 and TRBJ2-5, with 15 bases aligning to TRBD2. V gave up 0 bases and J gave up 5 bases; unmatched junction bases: 13. CDR3 length: 20 residues. The germline gives CDR1 SGHAT, CDR2 FQNNGV. The CDR3 region is CASSLDPRTSGRAFGETQYF. In DNA, the CDR3 is TGTGCCAGCAGCTTAGATCCTAGGACTAGCGGGAGGGCCTTCGGGGAGACCCAGTACTTC. Based on the CDR3 plus reference TRBV11-2 and TRBJ2-5, the full variable domain is EAGVAQSPRYKIIEKRQSVAFWCNPISGHATLYWYQQILGQGPKLLIQFQNNGVVDDSQLPKDRFSAERLKGVDSTLKIQPAKLEDSAVYLCASSLDPRTSGRAFGETQYFGPGTRLLVL.

J is TRBJ2-7 and V is TRBV7-3, with 7 nucleotides matching TRBD2. CDR3 size: 15 residues. J gave up 2 bases and V 5 bases, and 9 bases lay outside the gene matches. Per germline, CDR1 SGHTA and CDR2 FQGTGA. The CDR3 region is CASSPHPSGTYEQYF. In DNA form, the CDR3 reads TGTGCCAGCAGCCCACATCCTAGCGGAACCTACGAGCAGTACTTC.

V usage is TRBV28 and J usage is TRBJ2-5; the D is unclear. This CDR3 region has 16 residues. Trimming cost V 6 bases and J 4 bases, with 21 bases left between them. CDR1 and CDR2 (germline): MDHEN, SYDVKM. The DNA for the CDR3 is TGTGCCAGCAGCCCTAAACGCTACAAGGACCGAGAGACCCAGTACTTC. This sequence encodes CASSPKRYKDRETQYF.

This clonotype was counted between two and nine times. This chain connects TRBV27 to TRBJ2-1; TRBD2 aligns across 8 bases. This CDR3 has 15 amino acids. Losses at the gene ends were 3 bases for V and 7 bases for J; bases not matched to a gene: 8. Germline lookup yields CDR1 MNHEY and CDR2 SMNVEV (reference sequence). CDR3 amino acids: CASSFPGRERNEQFF. Here the CDR3 DNA reads TGTGCCAGCAGTTTCCCCGGGAGGGAAAGAAATGAGCAGTTCTTC.

This chain uses TRBV3-1 with TRBJ1-5, with D perhaps TRBD1 (5 bases). Per the germline V gene, CDR1 is LGHDT and CDR2 is YNNKEL (reference sequence). Trimming took 4 bases from V and 6 from J, leaving 13 bases between them. The CDR3 covers 14 residues. In DNA form, the CDR3 reads TGTGCCAGCAGCCTCGGAGGGGTGGGTCAGCCCCAGCATTTT. Translating it yields CASSLGGVGQPQHF.